The clone carrying this TCR beta chain was observed once. Its matching antigen is unknown. This sample was included in a study of T cell responses to AZD1222 COVID-19 vaccine. Regarding the study as a whole: The breadth and depth of Spike-specific TCRs increased once two AZD1222 doses had been given. Seropositive AZD1222 recipients at baseline numbered only five to seven. Dominant CD4 TCR responses targeted spike regions 160-218 and 743-854.

The length of the CDR3 is 14 residues. The ends were cut back, 0 bases at V and 2 bases at J, with 8 bases in the middle. Germline V gene lookup returns CDR1 SGHNT and CDR2 YYREEE (reference sequence). Clones were sequenced by immunoSEQ multiplex PCR, and TCRdb holds only the in-frame ones, with some missing. Of some 95,000 clones listed, approximately 91% are singletons. This receptor was obtained from an adult in good health. The V gene is TRBV5-4, the J gene TRBJ1-2; D gene ambiguous. The specimen comprised peripheral blood, sampled on day 0 of AZD1222 vaccination. CDR3 region: CASSLAVGNYGYTF. CDR3 nucleotide sequence: TGTGCCAGCAGCTTGGCCGTGGGAAACTATGGCTACACCTTC.